The clone carrying this T cell receptor (beta chain) occurred a few times. Its antigen is as yet unknown. Time point denoted: pre-sensitization, week 0. Described treatment: therapeutic diphenylcyclopropenone sensitization with weekly scalp DPC. TCRdb processed the RACE reads anew with MiXCR; each CDR3 protein has one entry. Of about 250,000 distinct CDR3 sequences in the sample, approximately 7.5% are singletons; the top ten hold 0.9% to 1.5%. This entry is derived from a study of human T cells and chemical hapten exposure. Study-level points and caveats: Among expanded TCRs, significantly more large CDR3 similarity clusters formed than among controls.

Germline V lookup: CDR1 LNHDA, CDR2 SQIVND (reference sequence). Trimming took off 6 bases at V and 2 bases at J, with 17 bases between the two ends. The CDR3 contains 17 residues. The sequence derives from a young man with alopecia areata. Some clones in this sample may be carry-over from other donors' samples. The source material was whole blood, sampled in connection with sensitization to the hapten diphenylcyclopropenone (DPC). The chain uses TRBV19 and TRBJ2-6; D might be TRBD1 (6 bases). CDR3: CASRTTTGITGANVLTF. The CDR3 DNA reads TGTGCCAGTAGGACAACTACAGGGATTACTGGGGCCAACGTCCTGACTTTC.